This T cell receptor (beta chain) was observed in a study of T cell responses to AZD1222 COVID-19 vaccine. Produced via immunoSEQ multiplex PCR; TCRdb's table is partial and in-frame only. The sample lists 150,000 to 160,000 clones; about 85% were seen once. Per germline, CDR1 SNHLY and CDR2 FYNNEI. The V gene end was trimmed by 4 bases and the J gene end by 0 bases; junction bases not matched to a gene: 7. The CDR3 totals 16 residues. The source is an adult who had recovered from COVID-19. The rearrangement links TRBV2 to TRBJ2-3; 7 bases align to TRBD2. Material: peripheral blood, obtained after recovery from COVID-19. The CDR3 loop is CASSGGGITSTDTQYF. The CDR3 DNA follows: TGTGCCAGCAGTGGGGGGGGGATAACTAGCACAGATACGCAGTATTTT.